This T cell receptor (beta chain) was obtained from a study of chemoradiotherapy in HPV16-positive cancers. Per germline, CDR1 MNHEY and CDR2 SMNVEV (reference sequence). The CDR3 is made up of 12 amino acids. V was trimmed by 2 bases and J by 6 bases, leaving 7 bases between them. Points from the study as a whole: Candidate HPV-specific clones and E7-related TCR motifs grew in tumor during treatment.

The repertoire was sequenced with immunoSEQ multiplex PCR; TCRdb's copy has only in-frame clones and lacks some. The sample yields 3,600 or so clones, approximately 80% seen once. Comments on this clone: Its antigen is currently unknown.

This receptor was taken from a human donor with HPV-associated anogenital cancer. The rearrangement uses TRBV27 and TRBJ1-1, with D perhaps matching TRBD1 (5 bases). Sampling was performed from a patient who underwent chemoradiotherapy. The CDR3 nucleotides are TGTGCCAGCAGTTTAATAGGGGCTGAAGCTTTCTTT. Translation gives CASSLIGAEAFF.